This TCR beta chain was sequenced for a study of CD8 T cells in ankylosing spondylitis. The study's findings and limits: Made up of eight highly homologous variants, a TCR beta motif appeared characteristic of ankylosing spondylitis blood. Existing reports had already noted some motif variants in reactive arthritis synovial fluid and blood. In ankylosing spondylitis patients, matched synovial fluid reportedly showed significant enrichment of disease-linked clones.

About this clonotype: Its specificity is unknown.

Quantitative 5'-RACE with molecular barcodes generated TCR beta libraries. Via MiXCR, TCRdb re-called the 5' RACE reads, giving one row per CDR3 protein. The table shows around 430,000 distinct CDR3 sequences, with more than 15% occurring only once. Sequenced sample: blood, either unsorted or a sorted T cell fraction (not recorded which). The clonotype originates from a male donor with ankylosing spondylitis.

CDR3 in DNA: TGTGCCAGCAGAGGGGGAGCAGGGGGTAATGAAAAACTGTTTTTT. Translated, it gives CASRGGAGGNEKLFF. V is TRBV28 and J is TRBJ1-4; 7 bases map to TRBD1. This CDR3 region has 15 residues. Germline V CDR1 and CDR2: MDHEN, SYDVKM. Trimming cost V 6 bases and J 4 bases; bases outside gene matches: 8.